The sequence of this T cell receptor (beta chain) was determined in a study of CD8+ T cells in alopecia areata. The authors extracted RNA and reverse transcribed it into cDNA as the sequencing template. Assay used: immunoSEQ multiplex PCR; TCRdb lists only in-frame clones, some missing. The table has several thousand clones, under 70% seen once; the top ten hold about 20%. As concerns this clone: Its target is not known.

Study-wide points: Researchers reported that TCR sharing among patients proved less clear than in mice, possibly HLA-linked.

The trim removed 6 bases at V and 5 bases at J, leaving 9 bases unmatched. The CDR3 sequence is 15 residues long. Germline V CDR1 and CDR2: MDHEN, SYDVKM. The chain carries TRBV28 and TRBJ2-2; 7 nucleotides line up with TRBD1. This clonotype was obtained from a human donor in good health. The sample comprised skin. The DNA of the CDR3 is TGTGCCAGCAGGCCGACAGGGACCGGGACCGGGGAGCTGTTTTTT. Its translation is CASRPTGTGTGELFF. Based on the CDR3 plus reference TRBV28 and TRBJ2-2, the full variable domain is DVKVTQSSRYLVKRTGEKVFLECVQDMDHENMFWYRQDPGLGLRLIYFSYDVKMKEKGDIPEGYSVSREKKERFSLILESASTNQTSMYLCASRPTGTGTGELFFGEGSRLTVL.